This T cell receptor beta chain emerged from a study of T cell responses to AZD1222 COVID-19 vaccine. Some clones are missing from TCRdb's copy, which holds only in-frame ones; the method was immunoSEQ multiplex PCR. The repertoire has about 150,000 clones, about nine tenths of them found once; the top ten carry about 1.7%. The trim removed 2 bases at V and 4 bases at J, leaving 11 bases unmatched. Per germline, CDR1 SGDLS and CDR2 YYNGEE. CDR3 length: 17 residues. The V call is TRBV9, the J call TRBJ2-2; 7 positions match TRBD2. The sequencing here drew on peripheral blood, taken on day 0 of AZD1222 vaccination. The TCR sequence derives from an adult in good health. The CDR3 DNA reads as TGTGCCAGCAGCGTTGGGGGAGGGCTTTCGGTCACCGGGGAGCTGTTTTTT. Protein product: CASSVGGGLSVTGELFF.